Each of the 13 T cell receptor beta chains below was sequenced from the same sample in a study of monozygotic twins with inflammatory bowel disease. After re-calling the 5' RACE reads, TCRdb lists one entry per CDR3 protein, DNA absent. The sample data list around 400,000 distinct CDR3 sequences. The source material was blood. The receptors shown here come from a human donor with ulcerative colitis or Crohn's disease, or a healthy co-twin of an affected twin (not recorded which).

V and J are TRBV2 and TRBJ2-2; the TCRdb D gene call, TRBD1, has no DNA to confirm it. Germline V gives CDR1 SNHLY, CDR2 FYNNEI. The CDR3 totals 16 residues. The CDR3 loop is CASRAIGTGGPGELFF.

The gene calls are TRBV20-1 and TRBJ2-3; there is no DNA to check the TCRdb D call of TRBD1. The CDR3 consists of 15 residues. The germline V gene encodes CDR1 DFQATT and CDR2 SNEGSKA (reference sequence). CDR3 amino acids: CSASPPGFGTDTQYF.

This chain joins TRBV19 and TRBJ1-2; with no DNA, the TCRdb D assignment of TRBD1 cannot be verified. The CDR3 runs 15 residues. Germline lookup yields CDR1 LNHDA and CDR2 SQIVND (reference sequence). The CDR3 sequence is CASSIPGDSYYGYTF.

The V call is TRBV11-2, the J call TRBJ2-3; TCRdb's D call, TRBD2, is unchecked because there is no DNA. The CDR3 length is 16 residues. Looked up from germline, CDR1 is SGHAT and CDR2 is FQNNGV. The CDR3 protein is CASSLSSGSGTDTQYF.

J is TRBJ2-1 and V is TRBV7-3; TCRdb's D call, TRBD1, is unchecked because there is no DNA. Germline CDR1 reads SGHTA; CDR2 reads FQGTGA. The CDR3 sequence is 15 residues long. Here the CDR3 reads CASSLRQGVPSEQFF.

V gene TRBV3-1 combines with J gene TRBJ2-5. CDR1 and CDR2 (germline): LGHDT, YNNKEL (reference sequence). The CDR3 is made up of 13 amino acids. CDR3 residues: CASTTGKKETQYF.

V gene TRBV6-1 combines with J gene TRBJ2-3; TCRdb reports TRBD1, a call that lacks DNA to check it against. CDR3 size: 15 residues. Looked up from germline, CDR1 is MNHNS and CDR2 is SASEGT. The chain's CDR3 is CASSIQQGATDTQYF.

The genes are TRBV12-3 or TRBV12-4 and TRBJ1-1. CDR3 size: 15 residues. CDR3 amino acids: CASRGSWAPNTEAFF.

The rearrangement links TRBV20-1 to TRBJ1-1; the TRBD1 assignment by TCRdb is unverifiable without DNA. Germline V gene data show CDR1 as DFQATT and CDR2 as SNEGSKA (reference sequence). The CDR3 runs 15 residues. The CDR3 reads CSASVRTGLNTEAFF.

The chain has TRBV6-6 and TRBJ1-3. The CDR3 length is 13 residues. In germline, CDR1 is MNHNY, CDR2 SVGAGI (reference sequence). The CDR3 spells CASSYSQGNTIYF.

V is TRBV11-2 and J is TRBJ2-2; as DNA is missing, the TRBD2 call by TCRdb cannot be tested. The CDR3 length is 15 residues. The germline gives CDR1 SGHAT, CDR2 FQNNGV. The CDR3 loop reads CASSLMEATTGELFF.

The J gene is TRBJ2-1, the V gene TRBV15. Germline V gene lookup returns CDR1 LNHNV and CDR2 YYDKDF (reference sequence). CDR3 length equals 13 residues. The CDR3 loop reads CATSSNVYNEQFF.

The J gene is TRBJ1-6, the V gene TRBV27. The CDR3 has 14 amino acids. CDR1 is MNHEY and CDR2 is SMNVEV in the germline V gene (reference sequence). The CDR3 sequence: CASSLMRINSPLHF.